A selection of T cell receptor beta chains follows, all from one sample in a study of blood T cell repertoires in COVID-19. Assay used: immunoSEQ multiplex PCR; TCRdb lists only in-frame clones, some missing. This sample has approximately 490,000 clones, with about 90% found just once. The sequencing sample was made of PBMCs or T cells enriched from blood (not recorded which). These receptors were taken from a woman aged 18-29 years who had recovered from COVID-19. CDR3s include the opening cysteine and the closing phenylalanine or tryptophan. A D gene is named only where the DNA matches it firmly. Where a row states a size, it is once, few, many or the class of an expanded clone; other rows omit it.

>NA|TRBD1|TRBV4-1|TRBJ2-7
TGCGCCAGCAGCCAACCCGGGCAGGGGGCTTACGAGCAGTACTTC
CASSQPGQGAYEQYF
>NA|NA|TRBV9|TRBJ2-2
TGTGCCAGCAGCCTCAGGGCCGGGGAGCTGTTTTTT
CASSLRAGELFF
>NA|NA|TRBV28|TRBJ2-7
TGTGCCAGCAGTTCCCGGGACGCGGGGAGCGAGCAGTACTTC
CASSSRDAGSEQYF
>NA|TRBD2|TRBV28|TRBJ2-7
TGTGCCAGCAGCCCTAGCGGGGGGAGCCTCTACGAGCAGTACTTC
CASSPSGGSLYEQYF
>NA|NA|TRBV25-1|TRBJ2-3
TGTGCCAGCAGTGAGGAGGGTCCCACAGATACGCAGTATTTT
CASSEEGPTDTQYF
>NA|NA|TRBV2|TRBJ1-2
TGTGCCAGCAGCGTCAAGGGGGACTATGGCTACACCTTC
CASSVKGDYGYTF
>many|NA|TRBV11-2|TRBJ1-6
TGTGCCAGCGGGCAACACCTTCCACCCCTCCACTTT
CASGQHLPPLHF
>NA|NA|TRBV7-6|TRBJ1-6
TGTGCCAGCAGCTTAGTCGGGGGATCTACCTATAATTCACCCCTCCACTTT
CASSLVGGSTYNSPLHF
>NA|NA|TRBV6-5|TRBJ1-1
TGTGCCAGCAGTTACGAGCGGCTGGCGACTGAAGCTTTCTTT
CASSYERLATEAFF
>NA|NA|TRBV5-4|TRBJ2-1
TGTGCCAGCAGCCCCATCCCCACCGGTGAGCAGTTCTTC
CASSPIPTGEQFF
>NA|NA|TRBV28|TRBJ2-5
TGTGCCAGCACCACCGGGGGAATCGGAAAGACCCAGTACTTC
CASTTGGIGKTQYF
>NA|NA|TRBV10-1|TRBJ2-2
TGCGCCAGCAGTTTGGACAGTGCTAACACCGGGGAGCTGTTTTTT
CASSLDSANTGELFF
>NA|TRBD1|TRBV10-3|TRBJ1-2
TGTGCCATCAGTTCAGGGGGCATGTATGGCTACACCTTC
CAISSGGMYGYTF